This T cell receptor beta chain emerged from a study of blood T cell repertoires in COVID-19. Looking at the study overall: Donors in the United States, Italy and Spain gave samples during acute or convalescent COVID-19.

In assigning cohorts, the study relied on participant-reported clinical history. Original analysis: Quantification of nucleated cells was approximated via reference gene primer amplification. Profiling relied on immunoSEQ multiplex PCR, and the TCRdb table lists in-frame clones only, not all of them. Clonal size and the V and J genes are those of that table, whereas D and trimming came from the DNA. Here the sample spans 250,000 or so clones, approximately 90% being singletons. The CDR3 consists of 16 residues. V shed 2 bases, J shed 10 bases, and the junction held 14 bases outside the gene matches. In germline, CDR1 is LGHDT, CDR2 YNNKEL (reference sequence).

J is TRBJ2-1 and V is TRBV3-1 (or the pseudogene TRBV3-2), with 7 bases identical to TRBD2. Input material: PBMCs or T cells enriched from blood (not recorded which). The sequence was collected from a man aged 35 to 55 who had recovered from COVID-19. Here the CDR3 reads CASSQPTSNVKGEQFF. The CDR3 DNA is TGTGCCAGCAGCCAACCGACTAGCAACGTAAAGGGAGAGCAGTTCTTC.